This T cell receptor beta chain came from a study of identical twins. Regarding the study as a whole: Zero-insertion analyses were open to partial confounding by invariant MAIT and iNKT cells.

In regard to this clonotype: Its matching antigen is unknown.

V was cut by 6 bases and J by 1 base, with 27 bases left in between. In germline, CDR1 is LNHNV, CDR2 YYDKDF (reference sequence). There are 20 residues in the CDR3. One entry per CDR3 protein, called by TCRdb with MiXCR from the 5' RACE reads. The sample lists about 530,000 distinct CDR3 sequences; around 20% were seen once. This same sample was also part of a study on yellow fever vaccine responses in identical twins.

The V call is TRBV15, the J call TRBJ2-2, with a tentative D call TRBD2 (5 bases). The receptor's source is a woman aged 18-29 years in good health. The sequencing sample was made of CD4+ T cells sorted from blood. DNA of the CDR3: TGTGCCACCAGTAATCGCTGGGGTGTGATCGGGATTCTGAACACCGGGGAGCTGTTTTTT. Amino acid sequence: CATSNRWGVIGILNTGELFF.